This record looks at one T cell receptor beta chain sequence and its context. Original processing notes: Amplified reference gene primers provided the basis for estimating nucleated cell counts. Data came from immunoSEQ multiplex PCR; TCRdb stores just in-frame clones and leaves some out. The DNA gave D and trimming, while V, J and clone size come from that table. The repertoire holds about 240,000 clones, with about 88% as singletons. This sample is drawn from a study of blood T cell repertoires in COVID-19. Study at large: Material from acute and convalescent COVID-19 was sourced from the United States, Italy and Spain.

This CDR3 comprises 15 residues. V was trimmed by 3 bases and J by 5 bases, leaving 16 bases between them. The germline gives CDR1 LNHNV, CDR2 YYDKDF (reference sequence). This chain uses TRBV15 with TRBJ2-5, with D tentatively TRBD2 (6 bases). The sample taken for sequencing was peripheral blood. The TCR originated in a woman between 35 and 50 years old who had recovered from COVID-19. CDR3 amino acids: CATSSARLVGETQYF. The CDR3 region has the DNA TGTGCCACCAGCAGTGCTCGACTAGTTGGGGAGACCCAGTACTTC.